This T cell receptor beta chain is drawn from a study of blood T cells in healthy people across ages. Donors ranged from about 6 to 95 years old and were healthy Caucasians in Russia. CDR3 length: 13 residues. CDR1 MNHEY and CDR2 SMNVEV come from the germline V gene (reference sequence). Study-wide results and caveats: Long-lived and aged donors differed, with more naive CD4+ cells and higher diversity in the long-lived.

Sample-barcoded 5' priming and a J-beta primer mix drove a second PCR of roughly 6 to 12 cycles. TCRdb re-analysed the 5' RACE reads in MiXCR, keeping a single row per CDR3 protein. Of roughly 680,000 distinct CDR3 sequences listed, over 40% are singletons. A note on this clonotype: Its target is not known. Germline is not matched at one junction end, which may reflect a read error.

The clonotype was recovered from a woman aged 80 or older in good health. The J gene is TRBJ1-5, the V gene TRBV27; D call uncertain. The specimen was blood. The CDR3 loop reads CTSTAGSNQTQHF. The CDR3 region has the DNA TGTACCAGCACCGCCGGGAGCAATCAGACCCAGCATTTT.